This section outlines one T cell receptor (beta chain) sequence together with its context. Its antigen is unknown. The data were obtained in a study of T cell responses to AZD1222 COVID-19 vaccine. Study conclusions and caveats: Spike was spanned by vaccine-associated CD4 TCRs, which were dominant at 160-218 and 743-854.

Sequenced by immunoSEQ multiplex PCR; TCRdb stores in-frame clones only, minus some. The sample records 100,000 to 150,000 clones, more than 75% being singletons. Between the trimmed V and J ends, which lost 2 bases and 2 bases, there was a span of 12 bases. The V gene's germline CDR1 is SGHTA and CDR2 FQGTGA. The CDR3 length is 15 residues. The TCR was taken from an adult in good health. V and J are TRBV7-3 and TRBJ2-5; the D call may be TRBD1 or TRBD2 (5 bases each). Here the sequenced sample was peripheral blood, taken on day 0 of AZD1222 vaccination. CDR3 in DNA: TGTGCCAGCAGCTTACAAGGGACGCTTCAAGAGACCCAGTACTTC. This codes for CASSLQGTLQETQYF.